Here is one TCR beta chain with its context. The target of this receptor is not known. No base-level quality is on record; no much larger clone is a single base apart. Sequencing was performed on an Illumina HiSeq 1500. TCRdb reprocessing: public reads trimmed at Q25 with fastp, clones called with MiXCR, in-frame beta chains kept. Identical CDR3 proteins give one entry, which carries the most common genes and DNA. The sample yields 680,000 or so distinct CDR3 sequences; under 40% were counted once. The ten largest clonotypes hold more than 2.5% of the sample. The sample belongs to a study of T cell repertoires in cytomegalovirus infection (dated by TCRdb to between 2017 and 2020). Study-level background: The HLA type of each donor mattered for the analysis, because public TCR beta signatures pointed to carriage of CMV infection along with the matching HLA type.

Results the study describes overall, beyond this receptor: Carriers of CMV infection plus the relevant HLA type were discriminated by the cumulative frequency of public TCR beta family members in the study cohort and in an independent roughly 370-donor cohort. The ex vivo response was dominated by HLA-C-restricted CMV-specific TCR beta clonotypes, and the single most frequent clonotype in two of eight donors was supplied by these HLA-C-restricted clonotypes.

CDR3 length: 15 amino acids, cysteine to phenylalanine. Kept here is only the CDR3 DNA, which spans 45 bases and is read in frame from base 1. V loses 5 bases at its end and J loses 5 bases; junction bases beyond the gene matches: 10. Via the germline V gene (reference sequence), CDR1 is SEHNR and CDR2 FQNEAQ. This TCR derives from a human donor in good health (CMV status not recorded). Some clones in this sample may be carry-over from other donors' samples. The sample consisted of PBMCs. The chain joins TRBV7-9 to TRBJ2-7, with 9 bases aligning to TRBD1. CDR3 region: CASSATGQGRDEQYF. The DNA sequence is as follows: TGTGCCAGCAGCGCGACGGGACAGGGTCGGGACGAGCAGTACTTC.